This T cell receptor (beta chain) originates from a study of T cell changes during pregnancy in multiple sclerosis. The repertoire was sequenced with immunoSEQ multiplex PCR; TCRdb's copy has only in-frame clones and lacks some. Of about 100,000 clones detected, approximately 92% appear once; the ten largest clones hold around 1.8%. The CDR3 covers 16 residues. Germline CDR1 is SGHVS and CDR2 is FQNEAQ. The ends lost 2 bases at V and 3 bases at J; junction bases unmatched: 10. This receptor was obtained from a female donor with multiple sclerosis, enrolled in a pregnancy study. This chain links TRBV7-8 with TRBJ2-7; 7 bases agree with TRBD2. This specimen consisted of peripheral blood, obtained after pregnancy. CDR3: CASSLRGRVIDYEQYF. The CDR3 region has the DNA TGTGCCAGCAGCTTACGGGGGAGGGTAATCGACTACGAGCAGTACTTC. Using reference TRBV7-8 and TRBJ2-7 for the parts outside the CDR3, the full variable domain is GAGVSQSPRYKVAKRGQDVALRCDPISGHVSLFWYQQALGQGPEFLTYFQNEAQLDKSGLPSDRFFAERPEGSVSTLKIQRTQQEDSAVYLCASSLRGRVIDYEQYFGPGTRLTVT.